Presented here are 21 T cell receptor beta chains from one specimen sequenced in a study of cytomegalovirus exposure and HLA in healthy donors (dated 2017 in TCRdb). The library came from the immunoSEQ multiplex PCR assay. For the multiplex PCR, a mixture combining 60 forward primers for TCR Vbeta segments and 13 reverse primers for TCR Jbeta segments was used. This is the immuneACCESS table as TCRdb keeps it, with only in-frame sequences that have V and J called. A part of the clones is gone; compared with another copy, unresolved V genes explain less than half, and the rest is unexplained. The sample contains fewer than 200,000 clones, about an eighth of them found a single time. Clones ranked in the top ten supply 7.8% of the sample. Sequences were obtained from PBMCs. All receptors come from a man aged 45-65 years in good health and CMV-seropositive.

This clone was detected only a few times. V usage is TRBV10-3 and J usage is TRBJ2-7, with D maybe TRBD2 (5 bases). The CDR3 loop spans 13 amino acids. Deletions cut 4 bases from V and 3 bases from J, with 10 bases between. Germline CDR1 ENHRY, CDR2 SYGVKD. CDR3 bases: TGTGCCATCAGTGCGGGGATGAACTACGAGCAGTACGTC. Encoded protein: CAISAGMNYEQYV.

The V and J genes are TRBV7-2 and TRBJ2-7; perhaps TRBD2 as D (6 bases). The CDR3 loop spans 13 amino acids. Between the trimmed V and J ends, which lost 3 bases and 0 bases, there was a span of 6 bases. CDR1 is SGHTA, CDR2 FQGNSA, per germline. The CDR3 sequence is CASSFGSSYEQYV. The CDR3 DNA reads TGTGCCAGCAGCTTCGGGAGCTCCTACGAGCAGTACGTC.

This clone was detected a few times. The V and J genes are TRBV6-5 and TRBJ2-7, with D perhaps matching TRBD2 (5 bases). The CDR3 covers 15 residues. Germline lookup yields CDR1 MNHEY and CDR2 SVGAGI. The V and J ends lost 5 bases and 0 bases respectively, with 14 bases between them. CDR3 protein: CASSPSRVSSYEQYV. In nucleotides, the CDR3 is TGTGCCAGCAGTCCCTCGAGGGTCAGCTCCTACGAGCAGTACGTC.

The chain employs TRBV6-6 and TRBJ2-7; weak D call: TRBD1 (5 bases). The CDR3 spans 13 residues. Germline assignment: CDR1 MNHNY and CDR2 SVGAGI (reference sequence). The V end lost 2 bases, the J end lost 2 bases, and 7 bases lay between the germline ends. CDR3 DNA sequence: TGTGCCAGCAGTTACATGGACACCTACGAGCAGTACGTC. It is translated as CASSYMDTYEQYV.

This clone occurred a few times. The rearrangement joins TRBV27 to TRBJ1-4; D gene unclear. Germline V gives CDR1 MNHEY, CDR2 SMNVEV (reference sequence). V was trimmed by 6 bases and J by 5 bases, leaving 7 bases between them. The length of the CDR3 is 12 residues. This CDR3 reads CASRSLNEKLFF. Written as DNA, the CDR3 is TGTGCCAGCAGGTCCTTGAATGAAAAACTGTTTTTT.

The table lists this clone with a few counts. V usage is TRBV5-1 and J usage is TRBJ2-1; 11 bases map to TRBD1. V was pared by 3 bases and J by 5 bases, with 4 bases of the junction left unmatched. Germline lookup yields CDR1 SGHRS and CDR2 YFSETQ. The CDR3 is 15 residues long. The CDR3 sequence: CASSWDRGTHNEQFF. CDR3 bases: TGCGCCAGCAGCTGGGACAGGGGGACTCACAATGAGCAGTTCTTC.

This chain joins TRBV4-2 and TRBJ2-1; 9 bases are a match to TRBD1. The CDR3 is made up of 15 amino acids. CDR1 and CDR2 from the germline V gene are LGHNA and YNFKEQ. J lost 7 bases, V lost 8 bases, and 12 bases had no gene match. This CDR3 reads CASGRGTGKVNEQFF. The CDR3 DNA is TGTGCCAGCGGACGGGGGACAGGGAAAGTAAATGAGCAGTTCTTC.

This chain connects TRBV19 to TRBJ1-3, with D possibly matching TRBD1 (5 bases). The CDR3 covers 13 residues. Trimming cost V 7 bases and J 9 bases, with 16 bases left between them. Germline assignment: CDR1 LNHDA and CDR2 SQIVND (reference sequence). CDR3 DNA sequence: TGTGCCAGTAACCCCAGGGTTCTGGGCACCATATATTTT. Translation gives CASNPRVLGTIYF.

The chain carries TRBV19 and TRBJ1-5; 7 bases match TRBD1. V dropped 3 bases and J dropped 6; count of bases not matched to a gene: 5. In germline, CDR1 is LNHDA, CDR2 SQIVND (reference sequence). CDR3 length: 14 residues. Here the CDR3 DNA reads TGTGCCAGTAGTATGGTAGGGGGCCCTCAGCCCCAGCATTTT. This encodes CASSMVGGPQPQHF. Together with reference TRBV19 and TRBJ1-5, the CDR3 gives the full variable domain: DGGITQSPKYLFRKEGQNVTLSCEQNLNHDAMYWYRQDPGQGLRLIYYSQIVNDFQKGDIAEGYSVSREKKESFPLTVTSAQKNPTAFYLCASSMVGGPQPQHFGDGTRLSIL.

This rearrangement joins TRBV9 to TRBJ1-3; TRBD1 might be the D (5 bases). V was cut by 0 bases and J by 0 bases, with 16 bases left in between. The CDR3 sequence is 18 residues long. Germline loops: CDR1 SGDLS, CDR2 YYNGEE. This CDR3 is CASSVAGEAGVSGNTIYF. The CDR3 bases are TGTGCCAGCAGCGTAGCGGGGGAAGCGGGCGTCTCTGGAAACACCATATATTTT.

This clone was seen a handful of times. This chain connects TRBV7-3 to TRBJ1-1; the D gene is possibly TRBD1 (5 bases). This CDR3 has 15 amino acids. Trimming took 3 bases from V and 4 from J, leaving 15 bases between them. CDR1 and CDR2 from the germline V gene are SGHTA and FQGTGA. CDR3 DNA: TGTGCCAGCAGCTTTACTGGGGGGTCCGGCACTGAAGCTTTCTTT. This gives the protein CASSFTGGSGTEAFF. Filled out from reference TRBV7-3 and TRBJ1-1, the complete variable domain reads GAGVSQTPSNKVTEKGKYVELRCDPISGHTALYWYRQSLGQGPEFLIYFQGTGAADDSGLPNDRFFAVRPEGSVSTLKIQRTERGDSAVYLCASSFTGGSGTEAFFGQGTRLTVV.

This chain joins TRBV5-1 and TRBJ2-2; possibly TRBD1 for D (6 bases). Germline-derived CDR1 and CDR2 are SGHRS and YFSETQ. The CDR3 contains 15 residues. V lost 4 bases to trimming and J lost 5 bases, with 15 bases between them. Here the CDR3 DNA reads TGCGCCAGCAGCACGTCCGGGACATTGACCGGGGAGCTGTTTTTT. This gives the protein CASSTSGTLTGELFF.

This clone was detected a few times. In nucleotides, the CDR3 is TGTGCCAGCAGTCTCACTAGCGGGGGGACCACAGATACGCAGTATTTT. It is translated as CASSLTSGGTTDTQYF. The chain recombines TRBV6-4 with TRBJ2-3; TRBD2 matches 12 bases. The ends lost 5 bases at V and 2 bases at J; junction bases unmatched: 5. CDR1 and CDR2 (germline): MRHNA, SNTAGT. The CDR3 sequence is 16 residues long.

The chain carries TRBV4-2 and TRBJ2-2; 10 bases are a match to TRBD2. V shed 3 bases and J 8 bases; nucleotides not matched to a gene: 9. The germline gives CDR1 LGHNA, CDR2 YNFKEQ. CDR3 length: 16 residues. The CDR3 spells CASSHIAGGGKGELFF. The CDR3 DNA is TGTGCCAGCAGCCACATAGCGGGGGGCGGTAAGGGGGAGCTGTTTTTT.

The DNA of the CDR3 is TGTGCCAGCAGCCGACAGGTGCCTAACTCCTATAATTCACCCCTCCACTTT. This gives the protein CASSRQVPNSYNSPLHF. V gene TRBV5-8 combines with J gene TRBJ1-6, with a weak D call TRBD1 (6 bases). This CDR3 has 17 residues. Germline CDR1 SGHTS, CDR2 YDEGEE. V was cut by 4 bases and J by 0 bases, with 14 bases left in between.

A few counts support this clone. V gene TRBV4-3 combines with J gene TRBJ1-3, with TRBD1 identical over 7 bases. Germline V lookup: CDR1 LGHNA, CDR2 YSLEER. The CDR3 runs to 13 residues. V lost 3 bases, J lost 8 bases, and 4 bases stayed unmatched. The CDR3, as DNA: TGCGCCAGCAGCCAGGGGACAGTTGACACCATATATTTT. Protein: CASSQGTVDTIYF.

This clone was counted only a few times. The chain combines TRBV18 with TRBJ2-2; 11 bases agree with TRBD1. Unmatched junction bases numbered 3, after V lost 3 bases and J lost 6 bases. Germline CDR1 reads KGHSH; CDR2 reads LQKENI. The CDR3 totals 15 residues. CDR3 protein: CASSPRGQGAGELFF. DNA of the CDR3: TGTGCCAGCTCACCCCGGGGACAGGGGGCCGGGGAGCTGTTTTTT.

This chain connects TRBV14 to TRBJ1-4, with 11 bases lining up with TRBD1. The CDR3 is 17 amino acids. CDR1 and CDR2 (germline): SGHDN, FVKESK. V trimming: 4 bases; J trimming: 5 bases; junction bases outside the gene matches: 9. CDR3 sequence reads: CASSPPGQGARNEKLFF. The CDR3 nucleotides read TGTGCCAGCAGCCCCCCCGGACAGGGGGCGCGGAATGAAAAACTGTTTTTT.

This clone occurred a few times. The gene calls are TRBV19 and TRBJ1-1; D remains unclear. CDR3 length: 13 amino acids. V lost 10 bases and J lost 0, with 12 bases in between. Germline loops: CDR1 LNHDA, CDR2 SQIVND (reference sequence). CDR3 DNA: TGTGCCACCTTAAAAGCTTTGAACACTGAAGCTTTCTTT. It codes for CATLKALNTEAFF.

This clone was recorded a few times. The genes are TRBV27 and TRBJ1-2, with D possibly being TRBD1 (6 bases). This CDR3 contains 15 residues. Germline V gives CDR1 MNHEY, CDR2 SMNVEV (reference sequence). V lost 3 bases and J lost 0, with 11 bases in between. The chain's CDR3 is CASSLKSGANYGYTF. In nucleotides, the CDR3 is TGTGCCAGCAGTTTGAAGTCAGGGGCTAACTATGGCTACACCTTC.

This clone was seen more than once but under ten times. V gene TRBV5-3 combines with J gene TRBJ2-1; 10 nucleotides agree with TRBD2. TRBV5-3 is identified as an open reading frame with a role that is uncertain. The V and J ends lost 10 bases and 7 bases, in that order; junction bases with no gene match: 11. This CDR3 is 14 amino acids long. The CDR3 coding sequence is TGTGCCTCCCCCCCAGCGGGGGGGGAAAATGAGCAGTTCTTC. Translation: CASPPAGGENEQFF.